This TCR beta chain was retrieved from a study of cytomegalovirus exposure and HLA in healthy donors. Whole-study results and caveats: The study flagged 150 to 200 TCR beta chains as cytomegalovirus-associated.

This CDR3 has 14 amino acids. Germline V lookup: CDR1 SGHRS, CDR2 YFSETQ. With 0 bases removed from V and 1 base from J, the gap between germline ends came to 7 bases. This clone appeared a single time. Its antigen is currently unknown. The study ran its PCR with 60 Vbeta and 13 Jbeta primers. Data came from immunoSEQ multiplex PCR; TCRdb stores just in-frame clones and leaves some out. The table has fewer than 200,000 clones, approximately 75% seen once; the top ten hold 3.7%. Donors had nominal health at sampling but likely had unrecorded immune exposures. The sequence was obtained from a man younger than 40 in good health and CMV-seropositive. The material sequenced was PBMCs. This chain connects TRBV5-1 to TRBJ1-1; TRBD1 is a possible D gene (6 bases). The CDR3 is CASSLEGGNTEAFF. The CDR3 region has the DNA TGCGCCAGCAGCTTGGAAGGGGGGAACACTGAAGCTTTCTTT.